This T cell receptor (beta chain) was recorded in a study of T cell responses to AZD1222 COVID-19 vaccine. The CDR3 is 16 residues long. Per the germline V gene, CDR1 is KGHSH and CDR2 is LQKENI. With V trimmed by 4 bases and J by 3 bases, 9 bases remained unmatched. A remark on this clone: Its antigen is unknown.

Study-wide points: Sampling that yielded the repertoires occurred only after the peak T cell response. Vaccine-associated CD4 TCRs spanned spike, dominant at 160-218 and 743-854. White British donors predominated, females outnumbered males, and clonal diversity was possibly underestimated. Following two doses of AZD1222, Spike-specific TCR breadth and depth rose.

Sequencing was performed with immunoSEQ multiplex PCR; in TCRdb, only in-frame clones are kept and a portion is missing. The sample includes 60,000 to 75,000 clones, about four fifths of them seen just once. This clonotype was obtained from an adult who received the AZD1222 COVID-19 vaccine. This specimen consisted of peripheral blood, obtained 28 days after the second AZD1222 dose. This chain connects TRBV18 to TRBJ1-2, with 9 bases matching TRBD1. CDR3 region: CASSRSYDRGDYGYTF. The CDR3 bases are TGTGCCAGCTCACGATCCTACGACAGGGGGGACTATGGCTACACCTTC.